What follows is one T cell receptor (beta chain) and its context. The sample comes from a study of OX40 agonist ivuxolimab in advanced cancers. The assay was immunoSEQ multiplex PCR, and TCRdb's table has in-frame clones only and misses some. The table includes about 82,000 clones, 80% to 95% detected once. The CDR3 is 13 amino acids. CDR1 is MGHRA, CDR2 YSYEKL, per germline. Trimming took 0 bases from V and 4 from J, leaving 5 bases between them. The chain combines TRBV4-1 with TRBJ2-3; D uncertain. The sequenced sample was CD4+ or CD8+ T cells sorted from blood, obtained in a trial of the OX40 agonist ivuxolimab. This TCR was recovered from an adult with an advanced solid tumor such as melanoma, head and neck, liver or kidney cancer. CDR3 residues: CASSQDPSDTQYF. CDR3 in DNA: TGCGCCAGCAGCCAAGATCCCTCAGATACGCAGTATTTT.